The TCR beta chain described here comes from a study of persistence of HIV-infected CD4 T cells. This was the immunoSEQ version 4 assay in survey mode. Data came from immunoSEQ multiplex PCR; TCRdb stores just in-frame clones and leaves some out. The data contain about 45,000 clones, 75% to 90% of them singletons. Per germline, CDR1 MNHEY and CDR2 SMNVEV (reference sequence). There are 13 residues in the CDR3. Trimming took 4 bases from V and 3 from J, leaving 10 bases between them. Concerning this clone: Antigen: not known.

Anti-CD3/anti-CD28 beads served as a nonspecific positive control stimulus. Responding CD4+ T cells were sorted by upregulation of both CD40 ligand and CD69. The chain joins TRBV27 to TRBJ2-7; D is possibly TRBD1 (5 bases). Sample: CD4+ T cells sorted from PBMCs after approximately 20-hour stimulation, taken from a patient who received antiretroviral therapy. This TCR was recovered from an adult woman with HIV who was CMV-seropositive. In nucleotides, the CDR3 is TGTGCCAGCAGTTACAGGAGCCACTACGAGCAGTACTTC. It codes for CASSYRSHYEQYF.